This T cell receptor (beta chain) was retrieved from a study of T-cell reconstitution after alpha-beta-depleted transplantation in children. For TCRbeta, the library was prepared with unique molecular identifiers. TCRdb re-called the PCR reads through MiXCR, storing one row per CDR3 protein. The data contain roughly 500,000 distinct CDR3 sequences, around 20% of them singletons. This clonotype was counted a few times. The sample consisted of PBMCs from the stem cell graft donor, taken from the stem cell graft. This sequence originates from a human donor who donated a stem cell graft to a child with acute lymphoblastic leukemia.

The CDR3, as DNA: TGTGCCAGTAGGACGGGATGGAATCAGCCCCAGCATTTT. Translation: CASRTGWNQPQHF. The chain has TRBV19 and TRBJ1-5; D not certain. V was shortened by 6 bases and J by 4 bases, with 10 bases between the two germline ends. The CDR3 runs to 13 residues. From germline, CDR1 is LNHDA and CDR2 SQIVND (reference sequence). Based on the CDR3 plus reference TRBV19 and TRBJ1-5, the full variable domain is DGGITQSPKYLFRKEGQNVTLSCEQNLNHDAMYWYRQDPGQGLRLIYYSQIVNDFQKGDIAEGYSVSREKKESFPLTVTSAQKNPTAFYLCASRTGWNQPQHFGDGTRLSIL.